The clone carrying this TCR beta chain was found many times. TCRdb ran MiXCR on the 5' RACE reads and lists one entry per CDR3 protein. The sample has some 64,000 distinct CDR3 sequences, approximately 11% seen once. The data were obtained in a study of early T cells in non-severe SARS-CoV-2 infection. Sequenced sample: whole blood. The TCR sequence derives from an adult who was a healthcare worker with PCR-confirmed SARS-CoV-2 infection or an uninfected control (not recorded which).

CDR3 nucleotides: TGTGCCTCTGGCCGGAGAAACACAGATACGCAGTATTTT. Encoded protein: CASGRRNTDTQYF. The chain uses TRBV6-5 and TRBJ2-3, with D unclear. Germline V gene data show CDR1 as MNHEY and CDR2 as SVGAGI. This CDR3 spans 13 amino acids. V was shortened by 11 bases and J by 2 bases, with 14 bases between the two germline ends.